This is a list of T cell receptor beta chains from one sample in a study of blood T cell repertoires in COVID-19. Data came from immunoSEQ multiplex PCR; TCRdb stores just in-frame clones and leaves some out. The sample has hundreds of thousands of clones; around 91% are singletons. What was sequenced was PBMCs or T cells enriched from blood (not recorded which). The receptors shown here come from a woman between 18 and 29 years old with acute COVID-19. Each CDR3 is given with its conserved first and last residue. The D gene is left open where the match is weak. For some rows the clone size is stated as once, few or many, or as a class when expanded; others skip it.

TRBV7-8	TRBJ1-5	TRBD1	-	TGTGCCAGCAGCTTATTGCCCCCCGGGACAGGGGGAAAAGGGTATCAGCCCCAGCATTTT	CASSLLPPGTGGKGYQPQHF
TRBV28	TRBJ2-1	TRBD2	-	TGTGCCAGCAGTTTATCGACTAGCGGGGGGTTTGAGCAGTTCTTC	CASSLSTSGGFEQFF
TRBV21-1	TRBJ2-7	-	-	TGTGCCAGCAGAGCCCCGGGACAGGGACGCAGACTGGTCTACGAGCAGTACTTC	CASRAPGQGRRLVYEQYF
TRBV4-1	TRBJ2-7	TRBD2	-	TGCGCCAGCAGCCAGCGAACTAGCGCCACCTACGAGCAGTACTTC	CASSQRTSATYEQYF
TRBV19	TRBJ2-6	TRBD1	-	TGTGCCAGTAGTATCGGATTCGGGACAGGGGATTTCTCTGGGGCCAACGTCCTGACTTTC	CASSIGFGTGDFSGANVLTF
TRBV6-5	TRBJ2-2	TRBD2	-	TGTGCCAGCATTAGCGGGAGGGCCTCCACCGGGGAGCTGTTTTTT	CASISGRASTGELFF
TRBV11-2	TRBJ2-3	-	-	TGTGCCAGCAGCCGCCCCGGGGGATTCAATACAGATACGCAGTATTTT	CASSRPGGFNTDTQYF
TRBV5-6	TRBJ2-1	TRBD2	once	TGTGCCAGCAGCATCCTCGCGGGGGGCTCCTACAATGAGCAGTTCTTC	CASSILAGGSYNEQFF
TRBV18	TRBJ2-7	TRBD1	-	TGTGCCAGCTCACTTGGACAGGCTAGGGGACCCGAGCAGTACTTC	CASSLGQARGPEQYF
TRBV9	TRBJ2-3	-	-	TGTGCCAGCAGCCCGTCGGACAGCACTGCAGATACGCAGTATTTT	CASSPSDSTADTQYF
TRBV7-9	TRBJ1-2	TRBD1	-	TGTGCCAGCAGCTTCGGGACAGTGAACTATGGCTACACCTTC	CASSFGTVNYGYTF
TRBV9	TRBJ1-1	-	-	TGTGCCAGCAGCGTAGGGGGCAGGATGGAGCAGAACACTGAAGCTTTCTTT	CASSVGGRMEQNTEAFF
TRBV19	TRBJ1-2	-	-	TGTGCCAGTAGTATAGGACAGAAGGGCTACACCTTC	CASSIGQKGYTF
TRBV10-1	TRBJ2-1	TRBD2	-	TGCGCCAGCAGTGACCAAGCGGGAGCTTACAATGAGCAGTTCTTC	CASSDQAGAYNEQFF
TRBV5-1	TRBJ1-6	TRBD1	-	TGCGCCAGCAGCCAACAGGGGGCGGATAATTCACCCCTCCACTTT	CASSQQGADNSPLHF
TRBV3-1/TRBV3-2	TRBJ1-2	TRBD1	-	TGTGCCAGCAGCCACCCAGGGGGCGCGGGTGGCTACACCTTC	CASSHPGGAGGYTF
TRBV4-1	TRBJ2-2	TRBD1	-	TGCGCCAGCAGCCGCATAACTCCCGGGACAGGGTCGGCCGGGGAGCTGTTTTTT	CASSRITPGTGSAGELFF
TRBV1	TRBJ2-5	-	-	TGCACCGAAAGGGCTAGCGGGAGGGCCCAGGGAGAGACCCAGTACTTC	CTERASGRAQGETQYF
TRBV9	TRBJ2-1	-	-	TGTGCCAGCAGCGAACGCCGGGACACCTACAATGAGCAGTTCTTC	CASSERRDTYNEQFF
TRBV6-5	TRBJ1-1	-	-	TGTGCCAGCAGTCCGAGAGGGGGAACTGAAGCTTTCTTT	CASSPRGGTEAFF